These 19 T cell receptor beta chains came from one sample sequenced in a study of shared clonotypes between healthy human individuals. Naive CD8 cells, CD45RO-negative and positively selected for CCR7, excluded terminally differentiated effector memory CD45RA+ cells. Using immunoSEQ multiplex PCR, the repertoire was profiled, and TCRdb retains in-frame clones only, with some absent. This sample has about 2,100,000 clones, with about 92% found just once. The sequenced material came from naive CD8+ T cells from PBMCs. The receptors originated from a man between 18 and 29 years old in good health. Some clones in this sample may be carry-over from other donors' samples.

In DNA form, the CDR3 reads TGTGCCAGTAGTGGGAGAGGGACTTCAGATACGCAGTATTTT. It codes for CASSGRGTSDTQYF. The V and J genes are TRBV19 and TRBJ2-3, with D possibly being TRBD2 (6 bases). V was cut by 5 bases and J by 4 bases, with 13 bases left in between. CDR3 length: 14 amino acids. CDR1 is LNHDA, CDR2 SQIVND, per germline (reference sequence).

This chain uses TRBV6-1 with TRBJ2-1; no firm D call. CDR3 length: 12 amino acids. Germline CDR1 reads MNHNS; CDR2 reads SASEGT. Trimming left V 6 bases short and J 10 bases short, with 13 bases between. Here the CDR3 reads CASRGRNPEQFF. The DNA for the CDR3 is TGTGCCAGCAGAGGACGGAACCCCGAGCAGTTCTTC.

This chain connects TRBV28 to TRBJ2-1; 7 positions agree with TRBD2. CDR1 is MDHEN and CDR2 is SYDVKM in the germline V gene. The CDR3 is made up of 11 amino acids. V dropped 5 bases and J dropped 9; count of bases not matched to a gene: 1. This CDR3 is CASSGGVEQFF. The CDR3 DNA reads TGTGCCAGCAGTGGGGGGGTTGAGCAGTTCTTC.

The chain has TRBV4-2 and TRBJ1-2; D is undetermined. CDR3 length: 18 amino acids. Trimming left V 0 bases short and J 3 bases short, with 20 bases between. The germline V gene encodes CDR1 LGHNA and CDR2 YNFKEQ. The CDR3 sequence is CASSQERSGFGWDYGYTF. The CDR3 DNA follows: TGTGCCAGCAGCCAAGAGAGGTCGGGGTTCGGATGGGACTATGGCTACACCTTC.

This clone has a single count. The genes are TRBV19 and TRBJ1-1; D remains ambiguous. V lost 3 bases to trimming and J lost 0 bases, with 14 bases between them. The CDR3 is 16 residues long. Germline CDR1 LNHDA, CDR2 SQIVND (reference sequence). CDR3 region: CASSIMAVPLNTEAFF. In nucleotides, the CDR3 is TGTGCCAGTAGTATTATGGCTGTGCCCCTGAACACTGAAGCTTTCTTT. The full variable domain, rest sourced from reference TRBV19 and TRBJ1-1, is DGGITQSPKYLFRKEGQNVTLSCEQNLNHDAMYWYRQDPGQGLRLIYYSQIVNDFQKGDIAEGYSVSREKKESFPLTVTSAQKNPTAFYLCASSIMAVPLNTEAFFGQGTRLTVV.

This clone was recorded once. The rearrangement links TRBV11-2 to TRBJ2-1; TRBD2 matches 7 bases. The V gene end was trimmed by 1 base and the J gene end by 3 bases; junction bases not matched to a gene: 6. The CDR3 has 16 amino acids. Germline CDR1 is SGHAT and CDR2 is FQNNGV. The CDR3 DNA reads TGTGCCAGCAGCTTAGTCTTAGCGGGTATCTACAATGAGCAGTTCTTC. This codes for CASSLVLAGIYNEQFF.

In its sample, this clone was seen once. This rearrangement joins TRBV11-2 to TRBJ2-7; tentatively, D is TRBD1 or TRBD2 (5 bases each). CDR1 is SGHAT and CDR2 is FQNNGV in the germline V gene. Trimming removed 0 bases at V and 2 bases at J, with 11 bases between. The CDR3 runs to 15 residues. The CDR3 region is CASSLDAGSPYEQYF. The CDR3 nucleotides read TGTGCCAGCAGCTTAGATGCAGGGAGCCCCTACGAGCAGTACTTC.

Notes on this clone: An end of the junction differs from the germline gene, which may be a read error. The chain combines TRBV6-5 with TRBJ2-5; no clear D gene. The germline CDR1 and CDR2 sequences are MNHEY and SVGAGI. The CDR3 is 14 amino acids. This chain's CDR3 is CATSYMADQETQYF. DNA for the CDR3: TGTGCCACCAGTTACATGGCAGACCAAGAGACCCAGTACTTC.

On this clone: Other DNA variants within this sample encode the same CDR3. The V and J genes are TRBV27 and TRBJ2-1; possibly TRBD1 for D (5 bases). The germline V and J ends were trimmed by 3 bases and 7 bases, with 10 bases remaining between them. Germline-derived CDR1 and CDR2 are MNHEY and SMNVEV (reference sequence). This CDR3 contains 13 residues. As DNA, the CDR3 is TGTGCCAGCAGTTTCCAGGGCGCGAATGAGCAGTTCTTC. Its translation: CASSFQGANEQFF.

This clone is a singleton in its sample. The rearrangement links TRBV7-6 to TRBJ1-4; 8 positions agree with TRBD1. With V trimmed by 5 bases and J by 7 bases, 9 bases remained unmatched. Germline V lookup: CDR1 SGHVS, CDR2 FNYEAQ. The CDR3 contains 15 residues. Here the CDR3 DNA reads TGTGCCAGCAGCAATCGACAGGGGCTTAGTGAAAAACTGTTTTTT. Translation gives CASSNRQGLSEKLFF.

The rearrangement links TRBV2 to TRBJ2-7; 9 nucleotides align to TRBD2. Germline-derived CDR1 and CDR2 are SNHLY and FYNNEI. With 3 bases clipped from V and 3 bases from J, the junction kept 9 bases outside the gene matches. The CDR3 covers 16 residues. The CDR3 loop is CASSDAPRGGFYEQYF. The DNA of the CDR3 is TGTGCCAGCAGTGATGCACCGCGGGGGGGATTCTACGAGCAGTACTTC.

The chain has TRBV7-3 and TRBJ2-3; the D gene is possibly TRBD1 (6 bases). The V and J ends lost 1 base and 5 bases respectively, with 10 bases between them. The CDR3 extends over 14 amino acids. Germline V gene data show CDR1 as SGHTA and CDR2 as FQGTGA. This CDR3 is CASSLIQGQDTQYF. CDR3 DNA: TGTGCCAGCAGCTTAATACAGGGACAAGATACGCAGTATTTT. Looking up the rest from reference TRBV7-3 and TRBJ2-3 gives the full variable domain: GAGVSQTPSNKVTEKGKYVELRCDPISGHTALYWYRQSLGQGPEFLIYFQGTGAADDSGLPNDRFFAVRPEGSVSTLKIQRTERGDSAVYLCASSLIQGQDTQYFGPGTRLTVL.

This chain uses TRBV28 with TRBJ1-1; 11 bases map to TRBD1. Germline assignment: CDR1 MDHEN and CDR2 SYDVKM. The CDR3 runs to 17 residues. After removal of 2 bases from V and 10 bases from J, the junction contained 15 bases not matched to a gene. CDR3 coding DNA: TGTGCCAGCAGTTTAGTGACTTCCCGGACAGGGGGCTTAGGAGCTTTCTTT. Translated, it gives CASSLVTSRTGGLGAFF.

The table lists this clone with a count of one. The rearrangement links TRBV14 to TRBJ2-1; the D gene is possibly TRBD1 (5 bases). The CDR3 contains 15 residues. CDR1 and CDR2 from the germline V gene are SGHDN and FVKESK. Trimming took 1 base from V and 6 from J, leaving 13 bases between them. This chain's CDR3 is CASSQVGRAINEQFF. CDR3 DNA sequence: TGTGCCAGCAGCCAAGTTGGCAGGGCTATCAATGAGCAGTTCTTC.

The J gene is TRBJ2-7, the V gene TRBV7-7; 9 nucleotides agree with TRBD1. Germline CDR1 and CDR2: SSHAT and FNYEAQ (reference sequence). V gave up 9 bases and J gave up 4 bases; unmatched junction bases: 7. The CDR3 is 13 residues long. CDR3 residues: CASSSGTGYEQYF. In DNA form, the CDR3 reads TGTGCCAGTTCCTCCGGGACAGGGTACGAGCAGTACTTC.

This clone was counted a single time. The CDR3 nucleotides are TGTGCCAGCAGCTCCCGGGACAGGGGTAGCACAGATACGCAGTATTTT. This sequence encodes CASSSRDRGSTDTQYF. This chain joins TRBV13 and TRBJ2-3, with 10 bases aligning to TRBD1. The CDR3 is 16 residues long. Germline loops: CDR1 PRHDT, CDR2 FYEKMQ (reference sequence). J gave up 0 bases and V 4 bases, and 4 bases lay outside the gene matches.

The V call is TRBV29-1, the J call TRBJ2-1; tentatively, D is TRBD1 (6 bases). Germline CDR1 SQVTM, CDR2 ANQGSEA. The CDR3 sequence is 13 residues long. V shed 7 bases and J shed 9 bases, with 19 bases lying between them. The CDR3, as DNA: TGCAGCGGCGGACCGGTGGGGGCCGGTGAGCAGTTCTTC. It specifies CSGGPVGAGEQFF.

This chain links TRBV11-2 with TRBJ1-2, with a weak D call TRBD1 (5 bases). The V end was cut by 4 bases, the J end by 2 bases, with 11 bases between. The CDR3 is 14 residues long. CDR1 and CDR2 (germline): SGHAT, FQNNGV. The CDR3 loop reads CASSSQGRNYGYTF. The DNA of the CDR3 is TGTGCCAGCAGCTCCCAGGGACGGAACTATGGCTACACCTTC.

The chain is built from TRBV19 and TRBJ1-2, with D tentatively TRBD1 (6 bases). The CDR3 loop spans 13 amino acids. Germline assignment: CDR1 LNHDA and CDR2 SQIVND (reference sequence). The V end was cut by 9 bases, the J end by 3 bases, with 14 bases between. The CDR3, as DNA: TGTGCCAGCACACAGGGTAGGCACTATGGCTACACCTTC. Amino acid sequence: CASTQGRHYGYTF.